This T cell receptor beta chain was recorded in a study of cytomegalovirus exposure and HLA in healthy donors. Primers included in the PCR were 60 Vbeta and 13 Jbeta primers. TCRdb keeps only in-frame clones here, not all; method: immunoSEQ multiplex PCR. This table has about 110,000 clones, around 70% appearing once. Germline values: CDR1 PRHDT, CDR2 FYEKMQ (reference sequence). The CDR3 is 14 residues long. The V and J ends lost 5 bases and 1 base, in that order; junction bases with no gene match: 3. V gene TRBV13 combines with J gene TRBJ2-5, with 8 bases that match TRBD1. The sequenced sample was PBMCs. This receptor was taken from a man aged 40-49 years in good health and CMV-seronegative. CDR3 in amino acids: CASSTGQGQETQYF. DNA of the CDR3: TGTGCCAGCAGCACCGGACAGGGCCAAGAGACCCAGTACTTC.